The 8 T cell receptor beta chains presented below share a single source sample, sequenced in a study of blood T cell repertoires in COVID-19. The method was immunoSEQ multiplex PCR; TCRdb's version includes in-frame clones alone and lacks a portion of them. Counted here are more than 120,000 clones, 80% to 90% occurring once; the ten biggest clones make up about 2.6%. The sequenced material came from peripheral blood. Receptor source: a human donor with acute or convalescent COVID-19. The donor label of this sample is uncertain.

The J gene is TRBJ2-2, the V gene TRBV18, with 7 bases matching TRBD1. The CDR3 extends over 14 amino acids. Germline loops: CDR1 KGHSH, CDR2 LQKENI. Trimming removed 8 bases from V and 0 bases from J; junction bases left unmatched: 3. The CDR3: CASQGQSNTGELFF. The CDR3 DNA sequence: TGTGCCAGCCAGGGACAGTCGAACACCGGGGAGCTGTTTTTT.

This sequence joins TRBV28 and TRBJ1-5; D ambiguous. Germline CDR1 is MDHEN and CDR2 is SYDVKM. The CDR3 has 12 residues. V was clipped by 4 bases and J by 9 bases, with 10 bases between them. The CDR3, as DNA: TGTGCCAGCAGTTCCGCCGAGTCGCCCCAGCATTTT. Translation gives CASSSAESPQHF.

The chain has TRBV3-1 (or the pseudogene TRBV3-2) and TRBJ2-7; 9 bases map to TRBD2. This CDR3 has 13 residues. Losses at the gene ends were 8 bases for V and 7 bases for J; bases not matched to a gene: 9. Per the germline V gene, CDR1 is LGHDT and CDR2 is YNNKEL (reference sequence). The CDR3 DNA follows: TGTGCCAGCTCTAGCGGGGAGAAGTGGGAGCAGTACTTC. Translating it yields CASSSGEKWEQYF.

The J gene is TRBJ2-7, the V gene TRBV4-1; 9 bases are a match to TRBD1. Germline V gene lookup returns CDR1 MGHRA and CDR2 YSYEKL. The CDR3 loop spans 20 amino acids. Trimming took 1 base from V and 5 from J; bases not matched to a gene: 21. For the CDR3, the DNA is TGCGCCAGCAGCCAAGTGACCGGGACAGGGATGACGGGGCATGTAAACGAGCAGTACTTC. Its protein product is CASSQVTGTGMTGHVNEQYF.

CDR3 sequence (DNA): TGTGCCAGCTCACCACGGGACAGTGGCTACGAGCAGTACTTC. This sequence encodes CASSPRDSGYEQYF. The chain recombines TRBV18 with TRBJ2-7; 7 bases agree with TRBD1. The CDR3 spans 14 residues. Trimming took 1 base from V and 3 from J; bases not matched to a gene: 3. Germline V gene sequence: CDR1 KGHSH, CDR2 LQKENI.

This clone has only a few counts. For the CDR3, the DNA is TGTGCCAGCAGCTTAGACGGGTGGTTCCCCCCCAATGAGCAGTTCTTC. Amino acid sequence: CASSLDGWFPPNEQFF. The J gene is TRBJ2-1, the V gene TRBV11-1; D not certain. The CDR3 totals 16 residues. V lost 1 base to trimming and J lost 6 bases, with 16 bases between them. Per germline, CDR1 SGHAT and CDR2 FQDESV (reference sequence).

This chain links TRBV23-1 with TRBJ2-1; 12 nucleotides match TRBD2. Being an ORF, TRBV23-1 has a function that is uncertain. This CDR3 has 19 amino acids. With V trimmed by 3 bases and J by 7 bases, 16 bases remained unmatched. The CDR3 DNA reads TGCGCCAGCAGTCATCCTTGGACTAGCGGGACTCAGGCTAGTAATGAGCAGTTCTTC. It codes for CASSHPWTSGTQASNEQFF.

V usage is TRBV19 and J usage is TRBJ2-1, with D perhaps TRBD1 (5 bases). V lost 5 bases and J 10 bases, leaving 18 bases between the germline ends. The germline V gene has CDR1 LNHDA and CDR2 SQIVND (reference sequence). CDR3 length: 14 residues. Written as DNA, the CDR3 is TGTGCCAGTAGTCCCATCTCAGGGAAGGGGGAGCAGTTCTTC. It yields the protein CASSPISGKGEQFF.